Listed below are T cell receptor beta chains from one sample, sequenced in a study of immune characterization of retroperitoneal liposarcoma. One entry per CDR3 protein results from TCRdb running MiXCR on the PCR reads. Among 9,500 to 12,000 distinct CDR3 sequences listed, approximately 28% were seen once. Sequenced input: tumor tissue. Receptor source: a female donor with retroperitoneal liposarcoma. CDR3s include the opening cysteine and the closing phenylalanine or tryptophan. D genes are given only for firm matches. Where a row states a size, it is once, few, many or the class of an expanded clone; other rows omit it.

TRBD1	.	17	TRBV6-6	TRBJ2-7	TGTGCCAGCAGTTACTCGGGGGAGAGGGGGCTCCCCCATGAGCAGTACTTC	CASSYSGERGLPHEQYF
.	.	17	TRBV7-6	TRBJ2-5	TGTGCCAGCAGCTTAGGTTTGACTCTCGGGGCAAGGAATGAGCAGTACTTC	CASSLGLTLGARNEQYF
.	medium-sized	17	TRBV7-2	TRBJ2-6	TGTGCCAGCAGCTCTGGACAGTCTTACTCTGGGGCCAACGTCCTGACTTTC	CASSSGQSYSGANVLTF
TRBD2	few	16	TRBV6-1	TRBJ2-1	TGTGCCAGCAGCCCATCTAGCGGGAGAGCCTACAATGAGCAGTTCTTC	CASSPSSGRAYNEQFF
.	medium-sized	12	TRBV7-8	TRBJ2-1	TGTGCCAGCAGCAGTTCGGGAGAGACCCAGTTCTTC	CASSSSGETQFF
.	.	14	TRBV6-1	TRBJ2-7	TGTGCCAGCAGTGATTCCGCCTCCTCCTACGAGCAGTACTTC	CASSDSASSYEQYF
TRBD1	medium-sized	14	TRBV6-1	TRBJ2-2	TGTGCCAGCAGCTACAGGGGTCGCACCGGGGAGCTGTTTTTT	CASSYRGRTGELFF
TRBD2	few	16	TRBV6-1	TRBJ2-1	TGTGCCAGCAGTCCGATCGTTACTAGCGGGGTACGTGAGCAGTTCTTC	CASSPIVTSGVREQFF
.	medium-sized	16	TRBV27	TRBJ2-7	TGTGCCAGCAGTTTATCGGACATAGGACGGGGCAATGAGCAGTACTTC	CASSLSDIGRGNEQYF
TRBD1	.	15	TRBV6-5	TRBJ1-1	TGTGCCAGCAGTTACGGGACAGGGTTTCTTACTGAAGCTTTCTTT	CASSYGTGFLTEAFF
TRBD2	.	12	TRBV28	TRBJ2-1	TGTGCCAGCAGTTCAAGTCCAGGGAGGGAGTACTTC	CASSSSPGREYF
.	.	14	TRBV12-3/TRBV12-4	TRBJ2-2	TGTGCCAGCAGCCTCAACCAGGGTAACGGGGAGCTGTTTTTT	CASSLNQGNGELFF
TRBD2	medium-sized	14	TRBV7-2	TRBJ2-1	TGTGCCAGCAGCTTAGAGGATTGGCGGGGGACCCAGTTCTTC	CASSLEDWRGTQFF
.	many	17	TRBV25-1	TRBJ2-3	TGTGCCAGCAGTCCAGAATTGGGAAAACCTAGCACAGATACGCAGTATTTT	CASSPELGKPSTDTQYF
.	many	15	TRBV6-4	TRBJ2-1	TGTGCCAGCAGTGACTCCGAGGGGTTGGGGAATGAGCAGTTCTTC	CASSDSEGLGNEQFF
.	.	13	TRBV27	TRBJ2-4	TGTGCCACCTCATCAGGGAGTAAAAACATTCAGTACTTC	CATSSGSKNIQYF
TRBD1	medium-sized	16	TRBV7-8	TRBJ2-1	TGTGCCAGCAGCCCCTCTAGACAGGGGGGTGTGGAGACCCAGTTCTTC	CASSPSRQGGVETQFF
.	.	13	TRBV25-1	TRBJ1-1	TGTGCCAGCAGCTCTAACTTGAACACTGAAGCTTTCTTT	CASSSNLNTEAFF
.	.	15	TRBV10-3	TRBJ2-1	TGTGCCATCAGTGGGGACATGGGAGGGTCCTACGAGCAGTTCTTC	CAISGDMGGSYEQFF
.	medium-sized	13	TRBV6-1	TRBJ2-5	TGTGCCAGCAGTGAATACTTATCGGAGACCCAGTACTTC	CASSEYLSETQYF
.	few	14	TRBV6-1	TRBJ1-2	TGTGCCAGCAGCCCGAACCGATTAAAGTATGGCTACACCTTC	CASSPNRLKYGYTF
.	many	16	TRBV6-5	TRBJ2-1	TGTGCCAGCAGTTACCTCAGCATAAGCTCCTACAATGAGCAGTTCTTC	CASSYLSISSYNEQFF
.	.	11	TRBV7-2	TRBJ2-7	TGTGCCAGCAGCTTAACTAGTTGGCAGTACTTC	CASSLTSWQYF
.	.	15	TRBV6-1	TRBJ1-2	TGTGCCAGCAGTGAAGCCGGTAGACGAGGCTATGGCTACACCTTC	CASSEAGRRGYGYTF
.	.	16	TRBV10-1	TRBJ2-2	TGCGCCAGCAGCCTTACCAGGATTGCGAACACCGGGGAGCTGTTTTTT	CASSLTRIANTGELFF
TRBD2	few	15	TRBV10-2	TRBJ2-1	TGCGCCAGCAGTAGGCTAGCGGTTTCCTACAATGAGCAGTTCTTC	CASSRLAVSYNEQFF
.	medium-sized	16	TRBV11-2	TRBJ2-1	TGTGCCAGCAGCTTAGCGGGGGTTAGCTACTACAATGAGCAGTTCTTC	CASSLAGVSYYNEQFF
TRBD2	few	15	TRBV6-1	TRBJ2-1	TGTGCCAGCACCCCCGGGACTAGCGGGAGACATGAGCAGTTCTTC	CASTPGTSGRHEQFF
.	many	14	TRBV6-1	TRBJ2-1	TGTGCCAGCACCTTGTATTCAGGGAGAGGAGAGCAGTTCTTC	CASTLYSGRGEQFF
TRBD1	medium-sized	14	TRBV6-1	TRBJ2-1	TGTGCCAGCAGTTTAGGGACAGTCTACAATGAGCAGTTCTTC	CASSLGTVYNEQFF
.	.	13	TRBV6-1	TRBJ2-7	TGTGCCAGCAGCGGCCTTCCTCCCTACGAGCAGTACTTC	CASSGLPPYEQYF
.	few	11	TRBV6-1	TRBJ1-1	TGTGCCAGCAGCCACAACCTTGAAGCTTTCTTT	CASSHNLEAFF
.	.	15	TRBV7-6	TRBJ1-1	TGTGCCAGCAGCTTGATGCCCTCCTGGGGCTCTGAAGCTTTCTTT	CASSLMPSWGSEAFF
TRBD1	.	15	TRBV4-1	TRBJ2-7	TGCGCCAGCAGCCCTGGACAGGGGATGCCCTACGAGCAGTACTTC	CASSPGQGMPYEQYF
TRBD1	once	12	TRBV10-1	TRBJ2-1	TGCGCCAGCCAAGGACAGGGTGGTGAGCAGTTCTTC	CASQGQGGEQFF
.	many	14	TRBV12-3/TRBV12-4	TRBJ2-7	TGTGCCAGCAGCTTAGCGGCACGGGGCTACGAGCAGTACTTC	CASSLAARGYEQYF
.	medium-sized	13	TRBV12-3/TRBV12-4	TRBJ2-1	TGTGCCAGCACTCCCCGCGACCGGAATGAGCAGTTCTTC	CASTPRDRNEQFF
TRBD2	many	15	TRBV7-2	TRBJ2-1	TGTGCCAGCAGCTTAGGGACTAGCGGGGGCAATGAGCAGTTCTTC	CASSLGTSGGNEQFF
.	.	14	TRBV6-1	TRBJ2-3	TGTGCCAGCAGTTTAGGGGGTATCGCAGATACGCAGTATTTT	CASSLGGIADTQYF
.	many	16	TRBV11-3	TRBJ2-3	TGTGCCAGCAGCCTATTAGGCGGGGTGAACACAGATACGCAGTATTTT	CASSLLGGVNTDTQYF
TRBD1	medium-sized	14	TRBV7-8	TRBJ1-1	TGTGCCAGCAGCTTGGGACAGGGAAGAACTGAAGCTTTCTTT	CASSLGQGRTEAFF
.	many	13	TRBV6-6	TRBJ2-1	TGTGCCAGCAGTTACGGCGGAGACAATGAGCAGTTCTTC	CASSYGGDNEQFF
.	.	15	TRBV10-3	TRBJ1-1	TGTGCCATCAGGGATACGAGGAGGATGAACACTGAAGCTTTCTTT	CAIRDTRRMNTEAFF
TRBD1	.	18	TRBV4-1	TRBJ1-1	TGCGCCAGCAGCCAAGATATGGAGGACAGGGACGGGTACACTGAAGCTTTCTTT	CASSQDMEDRDGYTEAFF
.	many	17	TRBV6-1	TRBJ2-6	TGTGCCAGCAGTGAACTTGTCGAAGACTCTGGGGCCAACGTCCTGACTTTC	CASSELVEDSGANVLTF
TRBD2	.	16	TRBV6-2/TRBV6-3	TRBJ2-3	TGTGCCAGCAGTGACCCTCTAGCGGGGGGCACAGATACGCAGTATTTT	CASSDPLAGGTDTQYF
TRBD2	.	20	TRBV27	TRBJ2-5	TGTGCCAGCAGTATTATACCACCGGGACTAGCGGGAGATACCCAAGAGACCCAGTACTTC	CASSIIPPGLAGDTQETQYF
.	few	14	TRBV6-1	TRBJ1-1	TGTGCCAGCAGACTCGACGGACTGAACACTGAAGCTTTCTTT	CASRLDGLNTEAFF
TRBD1	many	17	TRBV6-4	TRBJ2-7	TGTGCCAGCAGTGATACCGGGACAGGGGATCCCTACAATGAGCAGTACTTC	CASSDTGTGDPYNEQYF
TRBD1	few	16	TRBV15	TRBJ2-7	TGTGCCACCAGCAGAGGACGGGGACAGGGGCTATACGAGCAGTACTTC	CATSRGRGQGLYEQYF
.	many	12	TRBV12-3/TRBV12-4	TRBJ2-1	TGTGCCAGCAGTGACAGGTCCTACGAGCAGTTCTTC	CASSDRSYEQFF
TRBD1	many	13	TRBV6-6	TRBJ2-7	TGTGCCAGCAGTCCTGGGACAGCTTACGAGCAGTACTTC	CASSPGTAYEQYF
.	.	15	TRBV4-1	TRBJ1-4	TGCGCCAGCAGCCAAACGTCAGGCCCTAATGAAAAACTGTTTTTT	CASSQTSGPNEKLFF